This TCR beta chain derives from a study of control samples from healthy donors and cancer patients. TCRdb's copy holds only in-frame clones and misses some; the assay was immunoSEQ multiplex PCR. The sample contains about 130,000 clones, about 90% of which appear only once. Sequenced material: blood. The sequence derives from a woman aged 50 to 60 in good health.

The CDR3: CSVEVILGNNEQFF. The DNA for the CDR3 is TGCAGCGTTGAAGTCATACTCGGGAACAATGAGCAGTTCTTC. The chain employs TRBV29-1 and TRBJ2-1, with D possibly matching TRBD2 (5 bases). Deletions cut 1 base from V and 5 bases from J, with 12 bases between. Germline V gene data show CDR1 as SQVTM and CDR2 as ANQGSEA. The CDR3 covers 14 residues.